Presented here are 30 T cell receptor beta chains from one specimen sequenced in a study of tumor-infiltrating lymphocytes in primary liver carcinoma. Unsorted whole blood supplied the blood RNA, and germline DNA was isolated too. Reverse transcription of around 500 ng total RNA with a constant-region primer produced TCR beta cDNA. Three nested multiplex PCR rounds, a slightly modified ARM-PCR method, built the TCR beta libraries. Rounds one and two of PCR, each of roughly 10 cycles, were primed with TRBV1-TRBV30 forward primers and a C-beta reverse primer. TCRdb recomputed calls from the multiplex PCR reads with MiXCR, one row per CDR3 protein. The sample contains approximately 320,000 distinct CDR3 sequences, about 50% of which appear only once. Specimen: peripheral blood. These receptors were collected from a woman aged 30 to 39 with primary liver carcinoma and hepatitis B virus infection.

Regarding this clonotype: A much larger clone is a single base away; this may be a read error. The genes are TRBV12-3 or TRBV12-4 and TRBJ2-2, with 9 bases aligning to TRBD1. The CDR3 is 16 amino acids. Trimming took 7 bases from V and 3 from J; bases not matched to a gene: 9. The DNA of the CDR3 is TGTGCCAGCATGCCACCGGGACAGGGAGACACCGGGGAGCTGTTTTTT. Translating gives CASMPPGQGDTGELFF.

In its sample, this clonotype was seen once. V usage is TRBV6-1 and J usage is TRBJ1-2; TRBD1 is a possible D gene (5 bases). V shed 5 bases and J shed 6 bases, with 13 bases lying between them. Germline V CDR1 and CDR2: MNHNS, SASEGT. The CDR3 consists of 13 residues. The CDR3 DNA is TGTGCCAGCAGTTTGACAGCTGACAATGGCTACACCTTC. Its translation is CASSLTADNGYTF.

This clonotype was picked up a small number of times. The CDR3, as DNA: TGTGCCAGCAAGGTTCAGGGGTCGGAGGGGACTGAAGCTTTCTTT. This codes for CASKVQGSEGTEAFF. This chain connects TRBV2 to TRBJ1-1; D is possibly TRBD1 (6 bases). The CDR3 sequence is 15 residues long. The germline gives CDR1 SNHLY, CDR2 FYNNEI. The ends were cut back, 7 bases at V and 5 bases at J, with 20 bases in the middle.

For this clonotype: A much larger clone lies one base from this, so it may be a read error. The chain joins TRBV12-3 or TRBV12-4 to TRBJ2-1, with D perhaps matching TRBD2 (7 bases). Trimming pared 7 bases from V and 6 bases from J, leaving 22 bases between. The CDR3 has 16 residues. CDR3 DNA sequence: TGTGCCAGCACCGTCGGGGAGGGGGGTTACTGCAATGAGCAGTTCTTC. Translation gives CASTVGEGGYCNEQFF.

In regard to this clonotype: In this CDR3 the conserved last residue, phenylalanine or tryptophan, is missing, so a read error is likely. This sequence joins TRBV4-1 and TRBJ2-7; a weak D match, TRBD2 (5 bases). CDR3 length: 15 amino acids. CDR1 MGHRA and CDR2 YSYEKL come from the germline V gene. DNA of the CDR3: TGCGTCAGCAGCCCTGTAGGAGGTGAAGTCGACGAGCAGTACTAC. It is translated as CVSSPVGGEVDEQYY.

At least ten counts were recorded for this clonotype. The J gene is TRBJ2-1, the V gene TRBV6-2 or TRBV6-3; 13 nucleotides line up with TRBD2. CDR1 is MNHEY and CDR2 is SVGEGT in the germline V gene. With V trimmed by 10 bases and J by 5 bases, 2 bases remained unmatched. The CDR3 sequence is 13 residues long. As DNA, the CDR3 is TGTGCCACCGGACTAGCGGGAGACAATGAGCAGTTCTTC. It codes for CATGLAGDNEQFF.

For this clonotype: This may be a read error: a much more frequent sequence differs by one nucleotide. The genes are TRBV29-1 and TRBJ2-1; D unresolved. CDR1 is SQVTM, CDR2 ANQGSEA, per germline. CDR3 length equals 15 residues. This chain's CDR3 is CNVEENAYPYNEQFF. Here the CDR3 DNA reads TGCAACGTTGAAGAAAACGCCTACCCCTACAATGAGCAGTTCTTC.

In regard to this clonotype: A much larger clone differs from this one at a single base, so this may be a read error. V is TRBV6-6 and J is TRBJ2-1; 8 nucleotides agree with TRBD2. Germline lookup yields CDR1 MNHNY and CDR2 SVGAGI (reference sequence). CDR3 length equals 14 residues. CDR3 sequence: CASSYGTSGNEQLF. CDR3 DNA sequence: TGTGCCAGCAGTTACGGGACTAGTGGCAATGAGCAGCTCTTC.

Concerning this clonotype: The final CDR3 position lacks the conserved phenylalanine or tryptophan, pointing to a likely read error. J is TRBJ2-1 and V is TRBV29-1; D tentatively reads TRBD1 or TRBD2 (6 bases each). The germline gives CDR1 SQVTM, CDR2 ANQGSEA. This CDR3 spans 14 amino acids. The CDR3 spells CSVPTSSRGNEQFL. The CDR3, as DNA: TGCAGTGTTCCCACTAGCTCCAGGGGCAATGAGCAGTTCTTA.

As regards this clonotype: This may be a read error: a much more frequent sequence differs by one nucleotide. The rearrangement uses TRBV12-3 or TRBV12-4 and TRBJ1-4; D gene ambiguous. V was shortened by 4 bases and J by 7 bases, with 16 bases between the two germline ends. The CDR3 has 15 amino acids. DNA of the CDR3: TGTGCCAGCAGTTCCCGGGGTCACGCCCCTGAAAAACTGTTTTTT. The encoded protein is CASSSRGHAPEKLFF.

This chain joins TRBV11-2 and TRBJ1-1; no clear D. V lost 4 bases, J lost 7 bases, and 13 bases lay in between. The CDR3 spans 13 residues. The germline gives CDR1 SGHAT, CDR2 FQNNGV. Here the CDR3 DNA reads TGTGCCAGCAGCTCAGATCGCCAGATTGAAGCTTTCTTT. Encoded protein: CASSSDRQIEAFF.

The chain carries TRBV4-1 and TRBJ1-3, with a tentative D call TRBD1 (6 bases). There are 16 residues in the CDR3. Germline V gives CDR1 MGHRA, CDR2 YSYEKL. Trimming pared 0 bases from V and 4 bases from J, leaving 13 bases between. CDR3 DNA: TGCGCCAGCAGCCAAGAGTGGGGGCGATCGGGAAACACCATATATTTT. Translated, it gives CASSQEWGRSGNTIYF.

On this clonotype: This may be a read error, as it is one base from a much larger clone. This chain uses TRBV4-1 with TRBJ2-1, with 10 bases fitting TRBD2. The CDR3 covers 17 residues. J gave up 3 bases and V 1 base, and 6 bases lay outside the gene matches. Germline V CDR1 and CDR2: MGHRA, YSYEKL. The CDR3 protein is CASSQVASGSGYNEQFF. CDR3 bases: TGCGCCAGCAGCCAAGTAGCTAGCGGGAGTGGCTACAATGAGCAGTTCTTC.

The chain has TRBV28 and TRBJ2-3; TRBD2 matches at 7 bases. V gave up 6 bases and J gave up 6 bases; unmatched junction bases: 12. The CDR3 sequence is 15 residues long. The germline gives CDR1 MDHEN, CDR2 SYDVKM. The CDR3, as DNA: TGTGCCAGCAGCCGGGCTTCTAGCGGTCCGGATACGCAGTATTTT. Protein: CASSRASSGPDTQYF.

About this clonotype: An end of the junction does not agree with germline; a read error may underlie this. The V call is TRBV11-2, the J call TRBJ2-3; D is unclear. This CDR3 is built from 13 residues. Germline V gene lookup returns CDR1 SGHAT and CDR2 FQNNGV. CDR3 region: CASSLWSIDMQYF. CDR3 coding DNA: TGTGCCAGCAGCTTATGGAGCATAGATATGCAGTATTTT.

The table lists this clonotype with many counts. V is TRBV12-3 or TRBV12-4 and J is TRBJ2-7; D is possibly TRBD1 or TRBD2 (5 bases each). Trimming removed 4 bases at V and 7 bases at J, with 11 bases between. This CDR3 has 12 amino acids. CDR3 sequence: CASSWGTKEQYF. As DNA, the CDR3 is TGTGCCAGCAGTTGGGGGACGAAGGAGCAGTACTTC.

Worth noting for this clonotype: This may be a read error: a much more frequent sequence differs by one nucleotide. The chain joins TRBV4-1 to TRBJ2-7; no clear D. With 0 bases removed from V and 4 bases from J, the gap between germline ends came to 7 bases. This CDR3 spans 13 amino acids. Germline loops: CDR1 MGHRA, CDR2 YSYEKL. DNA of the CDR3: TGCGCCAGCAGCCAAGATAGGGCATACGAGCAGTACTTC. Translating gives CASSQDRAYEQYF.

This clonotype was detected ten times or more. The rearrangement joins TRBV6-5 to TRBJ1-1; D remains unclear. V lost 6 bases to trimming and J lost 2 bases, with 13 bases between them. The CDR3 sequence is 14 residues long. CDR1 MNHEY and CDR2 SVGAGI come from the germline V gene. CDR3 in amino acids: CASSRVWGNTEAFF. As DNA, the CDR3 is TGTGCCAGCAGCCGCGTTTGGGGAAACACTGAAGCTTTCTTT.

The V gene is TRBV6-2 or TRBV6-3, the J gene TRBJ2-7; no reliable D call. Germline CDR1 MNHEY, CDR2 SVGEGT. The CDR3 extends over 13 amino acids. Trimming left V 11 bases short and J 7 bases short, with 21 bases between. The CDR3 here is CACRFPISYEQYF. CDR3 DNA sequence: TGTGCCTGCCGATTCCCCATCAGCTATGAGCAGTACTTC.

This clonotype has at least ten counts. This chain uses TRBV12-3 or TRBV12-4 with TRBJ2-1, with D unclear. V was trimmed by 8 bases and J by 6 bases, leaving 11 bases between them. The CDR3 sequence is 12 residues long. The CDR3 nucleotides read TGTGCCAGCCTCAAAAGGATCAATGAGCAGTTCTTC. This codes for CASLKRINEQFF.

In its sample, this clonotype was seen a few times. CDR3 bases: TGTGCCAGCAGTTTCCGATCTGGGGCCAACGTCCTGACTTTC. The encoded protein is CASSFRSGANVLTF. This chain uses TRBV28 with TRBJ2-6; D call uncertain. With 3 bases removed from V and 1 base from J, the gap between germline ends came to 4 bases. The CDR3 is 14 amino acids. Germline lookup yields CDR1 MDHEN and CDR2 SYDVKM.

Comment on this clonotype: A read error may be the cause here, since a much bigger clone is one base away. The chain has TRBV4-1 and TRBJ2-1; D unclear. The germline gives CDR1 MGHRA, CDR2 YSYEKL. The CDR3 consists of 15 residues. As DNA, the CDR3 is TGCGCCAACAGCCAAGATGCCTTTGTCGACAATGAGCAGTTCTTC. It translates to CANSQDAFVDNEQFF.

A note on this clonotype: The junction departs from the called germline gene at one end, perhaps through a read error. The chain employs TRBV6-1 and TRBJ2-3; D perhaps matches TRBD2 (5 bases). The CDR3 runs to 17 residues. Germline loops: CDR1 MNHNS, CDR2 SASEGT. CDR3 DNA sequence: TGTGCCAGCAGTGAAGCCCACCGAGCCCCTAGCACAAATACGCAGTATTTT. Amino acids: CASSEAHRAPSTNTQYF.

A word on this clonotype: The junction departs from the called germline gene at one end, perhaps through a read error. CDR3 nucleotide sequence: TGTGCCAGCAGTGCCCTCTCTGGGGCCGACGTCCTGACTTTC. Protein product: CASSALSGADVLTF. The chain joins TRBV6-1 to TRBJ2-6, with D maybe TRBD1 (5 bases). The CDR3 contains 14 residues. CDR1 is MNHNS, CDR2 SASEGT, per germline.

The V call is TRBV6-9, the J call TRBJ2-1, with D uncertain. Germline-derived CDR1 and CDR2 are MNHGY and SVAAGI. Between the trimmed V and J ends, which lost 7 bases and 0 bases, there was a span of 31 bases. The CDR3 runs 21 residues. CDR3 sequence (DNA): TGTGCCAGCAATCCCCGACATCGGATTCTAGTAGAGACAAACTCCTACAATGAGCAGTTCTTC. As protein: CASNPRHRILVETNSYNEQFF.

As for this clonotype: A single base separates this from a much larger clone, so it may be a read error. The CDR3 sequence: CASSQDRLAEEHNEQFF. CDR3 DNA: TGTGCCAGCAGCCAAGATCGACTAGCGGAGGAGCACAATGAGCAGTTCTTC. The gene calls are TRBV4-2 and TRBJ2-1; 9 bases agree with TRBD2. V was pared by 0 bases and J by 5 bases, with 8 bases of the junction left unmatched. CDR1 and CDR2 from the germline V gene are LGHNA and YNFKEQ. The CDR3 is 17 amino acids.

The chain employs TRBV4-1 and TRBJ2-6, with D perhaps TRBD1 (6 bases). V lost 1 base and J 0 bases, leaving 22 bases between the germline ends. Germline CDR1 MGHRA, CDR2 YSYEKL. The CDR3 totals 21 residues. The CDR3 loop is CASSQARWQGKNCSGANVLTF. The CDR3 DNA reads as TGCGCCAGCAGCCAAGCCCGGTGGCAGGGGAAAAACTGCTCTGGGGCCAACGTCCTGACTTTC.

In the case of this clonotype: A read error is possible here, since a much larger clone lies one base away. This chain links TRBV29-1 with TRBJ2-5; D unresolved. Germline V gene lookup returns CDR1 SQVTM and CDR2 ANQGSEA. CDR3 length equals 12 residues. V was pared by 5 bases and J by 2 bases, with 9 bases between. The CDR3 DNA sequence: TGCAGCGTTCCAGTAGGGCAAGAGACCCAGTACTTC. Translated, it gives CSVPVGQETQYF.

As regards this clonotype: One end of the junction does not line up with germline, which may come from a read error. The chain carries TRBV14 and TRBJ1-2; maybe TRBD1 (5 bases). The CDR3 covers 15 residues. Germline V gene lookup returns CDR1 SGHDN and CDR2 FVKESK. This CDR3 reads CANSQAGTANYGYTF. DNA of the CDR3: TGTGCCAACAGCCAAGCTGGGACGGCGAACTATGGCTACACCTTC.

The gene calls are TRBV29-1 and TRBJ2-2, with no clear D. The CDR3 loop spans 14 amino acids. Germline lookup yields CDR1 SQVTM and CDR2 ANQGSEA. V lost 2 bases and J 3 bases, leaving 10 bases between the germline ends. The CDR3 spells CSVESVDDTGELFF. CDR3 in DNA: TGCAGCGTTGAAAGTGTAGATGACACCGGGGAGCTGTTTTTT.